This TCR beta chain comes out of a study of monozygotic twins with inflammatory bowel disease. The CDR3 runs to 16 residues. Per the germline V gene, CDR1 is LGHNA and CDR2 is YSLEER. Each of the TCR libraries took about 3,500 ng of total RNA. A template switching step added UMIs, each with a 6-nucleotide sample barcode. cDNA encoding TCRalpha and TCRbeta underwent two nested PCRs of roughly 15 and 9 cycles, each of which was followed by bead purification. TCRdb reanalyzed the 5' RACE reads and collapses them to one entry per CDR3 protein, without DNA. Its table records approximately 330,000 distinct CDR3 sequences. Regarding this clonotype: Its antigen is unknown.

Study outcomes and limitations: Diversity of TCRbeta measured by inverse Simpson was lower in IBD patients than in healthy co-twins.

Material: blood. The chain combines TRBV4-3 with TRBJ1-3; TCRdb's D gene call, TRBD1, goes unchecked for lack of DNA. The source of this sequence is a human donor with ulcerative colitis or Crohn's disease, or a healthy co-twin of an affected twin (not recorded which). This chain's CDR3 is CASSQDWGRSGNTIYF.